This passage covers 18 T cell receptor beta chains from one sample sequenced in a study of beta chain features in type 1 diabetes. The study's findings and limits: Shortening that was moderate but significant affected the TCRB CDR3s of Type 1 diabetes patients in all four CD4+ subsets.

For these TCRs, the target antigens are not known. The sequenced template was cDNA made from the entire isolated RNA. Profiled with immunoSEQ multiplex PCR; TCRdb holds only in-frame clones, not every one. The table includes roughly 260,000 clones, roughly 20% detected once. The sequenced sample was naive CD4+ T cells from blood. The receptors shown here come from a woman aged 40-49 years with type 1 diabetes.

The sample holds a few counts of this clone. The CDR3 DNA reads TGTGCCATCAGTGTCCAGGGGGACTACAATGAGCAGTTCTTC. Its protein is CAISVQGDYNEQFF. V is TRBV10-3 and J is TRBJ2-1; 7 bases match TRBD1. V gave up 4 bases and J gave up 3 bases; unmatched junction bases: 3. This CDR3 region has 14 residues. CDR1 is ENHRY and CDR2 is SYGVKD in the germline V gene.

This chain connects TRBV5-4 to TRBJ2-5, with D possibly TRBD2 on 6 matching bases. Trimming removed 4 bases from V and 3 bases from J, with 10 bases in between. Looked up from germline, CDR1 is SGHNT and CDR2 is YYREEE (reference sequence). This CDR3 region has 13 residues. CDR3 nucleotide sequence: TGTGCCAGCAGCCGGGACTCCAAAGAGACCCAGTACTTC. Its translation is CASSRDSKETQYF.

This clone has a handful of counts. In DNA, the CDR3 is TGTGCCAGCGGTCCAGGGAAGGCTGGGGCCAACGTCCTGACTTTC. Protein product: CASGPGKAGANVLTF. The gene calls are TRBV9 and TRBJ2-6; TRBD1 might be the D (5 bases). This CDR3 is built from 15 residues. V lost 7 bases and J 2 bases, leaving 13 bases between the germline ends. Germline lookup yields CDR1 SGDLS and CDR2 YYNGEE.

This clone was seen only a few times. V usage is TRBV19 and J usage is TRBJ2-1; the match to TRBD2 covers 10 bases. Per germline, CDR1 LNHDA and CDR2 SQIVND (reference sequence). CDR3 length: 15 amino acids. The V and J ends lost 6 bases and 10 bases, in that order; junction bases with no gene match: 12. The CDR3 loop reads CASSSWPSGSYEQFF. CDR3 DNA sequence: TGTGCCAGTAGCTCTTGGCCTAGCGGGAGCTACGAGCAGTTCTTC.

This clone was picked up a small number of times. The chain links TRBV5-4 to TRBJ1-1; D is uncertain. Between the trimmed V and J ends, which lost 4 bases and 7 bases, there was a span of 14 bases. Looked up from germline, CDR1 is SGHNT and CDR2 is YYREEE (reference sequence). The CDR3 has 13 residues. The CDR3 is CASSPGGVDEAFF. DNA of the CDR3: TGTGCCAGCAGCCCGGGAGGTGTCGATGAAGCTTTCTTT.

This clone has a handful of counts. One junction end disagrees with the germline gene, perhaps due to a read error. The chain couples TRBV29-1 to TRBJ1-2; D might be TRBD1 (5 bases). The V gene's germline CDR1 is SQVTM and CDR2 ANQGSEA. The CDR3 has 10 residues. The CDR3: CSVRGPGRAF. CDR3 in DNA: TGCAGCGTTCGGGGACCAGGGAGGGCCTTC.

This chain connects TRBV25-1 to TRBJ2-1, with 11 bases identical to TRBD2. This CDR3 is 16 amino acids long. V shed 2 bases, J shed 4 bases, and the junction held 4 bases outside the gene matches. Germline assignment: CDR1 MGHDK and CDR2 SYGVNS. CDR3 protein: CASSEPLAGGYNEQFF. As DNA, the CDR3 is TGTGCCAGCAGTGAACCCCTAGCGGGAGGTTACAATGAGCAGTTCTTC.

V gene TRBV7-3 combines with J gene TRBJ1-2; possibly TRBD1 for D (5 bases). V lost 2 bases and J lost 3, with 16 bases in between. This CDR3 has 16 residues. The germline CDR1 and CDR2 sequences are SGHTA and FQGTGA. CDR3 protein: CASSLGAPALDYGYTF. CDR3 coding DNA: TGTGCCAGCAGCTTAGGGGCCCCGGCCCTGGACTATGGCTACACCTTC.

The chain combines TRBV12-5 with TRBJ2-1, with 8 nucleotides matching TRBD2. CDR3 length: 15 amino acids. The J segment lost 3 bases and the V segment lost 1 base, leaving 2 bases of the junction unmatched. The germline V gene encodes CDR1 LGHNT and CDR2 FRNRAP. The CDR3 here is CASGLAGGLYNEQFF. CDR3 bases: TGTGCTAGTGGTTTGGCGGGGGGGCTCTACAATGAGCAGTTCTTC. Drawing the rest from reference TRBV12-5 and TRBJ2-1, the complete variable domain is DARVTQTPRHKVTEMGQEVTMRCQPILGHNTVFWYRQTMMQGLELLAYFRNRAPLDDSGMPKDRFSAEMPDATLATLKIQPSEPRDSAVYFCASGLAGGLYNEQFFGPGTRLTVL.

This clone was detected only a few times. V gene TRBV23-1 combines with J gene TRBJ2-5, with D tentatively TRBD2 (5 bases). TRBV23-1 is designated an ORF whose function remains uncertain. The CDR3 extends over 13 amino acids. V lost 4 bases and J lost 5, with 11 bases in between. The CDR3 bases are TGCGCCAGCAGTCGGGAGCCCCAGGAGACCCAGTACTTC. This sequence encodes CASSREPQETQYF.

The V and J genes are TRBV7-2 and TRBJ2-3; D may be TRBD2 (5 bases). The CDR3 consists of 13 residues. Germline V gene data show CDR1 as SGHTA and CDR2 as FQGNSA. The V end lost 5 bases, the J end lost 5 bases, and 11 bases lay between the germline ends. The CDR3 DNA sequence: TGTGCCAGCAGCCTAGGTCGGGGAGATACGCAGTATTTT. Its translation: CASSLGRGDTQYF.

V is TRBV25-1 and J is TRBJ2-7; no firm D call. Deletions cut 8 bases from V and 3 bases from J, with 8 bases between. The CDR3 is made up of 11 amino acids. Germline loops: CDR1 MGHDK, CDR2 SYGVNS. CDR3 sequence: CASSNFYEQYF. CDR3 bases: TGTGCCAGCTCGAACTTCTACGAGCAGTACTTC.

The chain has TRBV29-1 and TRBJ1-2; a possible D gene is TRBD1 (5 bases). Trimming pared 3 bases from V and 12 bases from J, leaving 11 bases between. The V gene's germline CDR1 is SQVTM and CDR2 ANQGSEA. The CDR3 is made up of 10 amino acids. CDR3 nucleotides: TGCAGCGTTGAGGGCGGGGGGAACACCTTC. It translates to CSVEGGGNTF.

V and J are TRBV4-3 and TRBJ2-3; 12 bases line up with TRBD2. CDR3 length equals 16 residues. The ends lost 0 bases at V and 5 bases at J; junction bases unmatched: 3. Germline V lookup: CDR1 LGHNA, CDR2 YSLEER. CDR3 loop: CASSQDLLAGGDTQYF. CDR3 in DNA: TGCGCCAGCAGCCAAGATCTACTAGCGGGAGGAGATACGCAGTATTTT.

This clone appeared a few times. The CDR3 loop reads CSVEGRDSEGEKLFF. The CDR3 coding sequence is TGCAGCGTTGAGGGCCGGGACAGCGAGGGGGAAAAACTGTTTTTT. This chain links TRBV29-1 with TRBJ1-4; TRBD1 agrees at 7 bases. The V gene's germline CDR1 is SQVTM and CDR2 ANQGSEA. V lost 3 bases and J lost 8; bases outside the gene matches: 12. The CDR3 extends over 15 amino acids. Full variable domain (rest looked up from reference TRBV29-1 and TRBJ1-4): SAVISQKPSRDICQRGTSLTIQCQVDSQVTMMFWYRQQPGQSLTLIATANQGSEATYESGFVIDKFPISRPNLTFSTLTVSNMSPEDSSIYLCSVEGRDSEGEKLFFGSGTQLSVL.

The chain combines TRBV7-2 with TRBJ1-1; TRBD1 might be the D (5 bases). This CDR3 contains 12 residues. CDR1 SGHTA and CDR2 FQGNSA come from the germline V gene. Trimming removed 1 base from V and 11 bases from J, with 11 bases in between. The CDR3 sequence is CASSLDGGGAFF. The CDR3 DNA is TGTGCCAGCAGCTTAGACGGGGGAGGCGCTTTCTTT.

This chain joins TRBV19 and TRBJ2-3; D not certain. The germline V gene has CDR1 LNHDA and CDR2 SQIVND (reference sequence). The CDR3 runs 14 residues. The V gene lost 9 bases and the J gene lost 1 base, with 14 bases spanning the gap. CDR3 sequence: CASPGPVRTDTQYF. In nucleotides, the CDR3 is TGTGCCAGCCCCGGTCCGGTCCGCACAGATACGCAGTATTTT.

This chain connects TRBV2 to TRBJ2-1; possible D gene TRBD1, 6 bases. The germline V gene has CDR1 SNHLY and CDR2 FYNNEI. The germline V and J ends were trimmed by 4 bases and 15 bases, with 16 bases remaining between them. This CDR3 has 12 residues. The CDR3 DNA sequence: TGTGCCAGCAGTGCGCGACAGGCCGCGGGGTTCTTC. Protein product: CASSARQAAGFF. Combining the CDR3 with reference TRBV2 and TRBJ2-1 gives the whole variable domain EPEVTQTPSHQVTQMGQEVILRCVPISNHLYFYWYRQILGQKVEFLVSFYNNEISEKSEIFDDQFSVERPDGSNFTLKIRSTKLEDSAMYFCASSARQAAGFFGPGTRLTVL.